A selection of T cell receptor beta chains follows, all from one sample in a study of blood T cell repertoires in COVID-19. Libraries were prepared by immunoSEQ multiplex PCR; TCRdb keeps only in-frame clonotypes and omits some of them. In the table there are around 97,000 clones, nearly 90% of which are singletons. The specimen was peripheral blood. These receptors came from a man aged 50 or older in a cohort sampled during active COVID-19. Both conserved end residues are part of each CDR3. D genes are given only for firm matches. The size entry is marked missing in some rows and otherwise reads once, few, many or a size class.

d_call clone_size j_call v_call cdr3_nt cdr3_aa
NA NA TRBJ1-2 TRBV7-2 TGTGCCAGCAGCTTCATGAACTATGGCTACACCTTC CASSFMNYGYTF
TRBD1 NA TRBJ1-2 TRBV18 TGTGCCAGCTCAACGGGACAGGGGGTAGACTATGGCTACACCTTC CASSTGQGVDYGYTF
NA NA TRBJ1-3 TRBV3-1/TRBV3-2 TGTGCCAGCAGCCAAGATAAGGAGGTCTCTGGAAACACCATATATTTT CASSQDKEVSGNTIYF
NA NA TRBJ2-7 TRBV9 TGTGCCAGCAGCGTCGGGCACAGGAACTACGAGCAGTACTTC CASSVGHRNYEQYF
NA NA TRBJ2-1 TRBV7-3 TGTGCCAGCAGCCCTCTCGGGGGGCCGGCAAATGAGCAGTTCTTC CASSPLGGPANEQFF
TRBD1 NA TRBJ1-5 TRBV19 TGTGCCACCCTTAAGGACAGGTCGAGCAATCAGCCCCAGCATTTT CATLKDRSSNQPQHF
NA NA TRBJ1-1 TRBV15 TGTGCCACCAGCCCCCCGGGACAGAACACTGAAGCTTTCTTT CATSPPGQNTEAFF
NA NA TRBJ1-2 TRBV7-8 TGTGCCAGCAGCTCTCCGGCCGAGGGTTCGGTCTACACCTTC CASSSPAEGSVYTF
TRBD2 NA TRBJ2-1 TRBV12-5 TGTGCTAGTGGCCACGGGGGGGCAGACAATGAGCAGTTCTTC CASGHGGADNEQFF
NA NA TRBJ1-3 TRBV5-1 TGCGCCAGCAGCTTGGGCGGCGGAAACACCATATATTTT CASSLGGGNTIYF
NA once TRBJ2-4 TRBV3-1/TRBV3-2 TGTGCCAGCAGCCACGTGGCCACCGGAGTAGCCAAAAACATTCAGTACTTC CASSHVATGVAKNIQYF
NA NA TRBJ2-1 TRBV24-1 TGTGCCACCAGTTCGGGAAAGCCAAATGATGAGCAGTTCTTC CATSSGKPNDEQFF
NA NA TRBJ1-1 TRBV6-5 TGTGCCAGCAGTTCAAGACGAACGGGGTGGAACACTGAAGCTTTCTTT CASSSRRTGWNTEAFF
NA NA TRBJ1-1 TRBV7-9 TGTGCCAGCAGCTTAGCGGCATCCAGGTTAACCTTT CASSLAASRLTF
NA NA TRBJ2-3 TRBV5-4 TGTGCCAGCAGCTTCCAGGGTCGAGGCACAGATACGCAGTATTTT CASSFQGRGTDTQYF
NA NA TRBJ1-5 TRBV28 TGTGCCAGCTCCTGGGGGCAGGGGACTATAAGCAATCAGCCCCAGCATTTT CASSWGQGTISNQPQHF
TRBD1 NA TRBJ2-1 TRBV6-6 TGTGCCAGCAGTCCACCCCCGGGACAGGGGTCCGGCGATGAGCAGTTCTTC CASSPPPGQGSGDEQFF
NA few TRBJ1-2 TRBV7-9 TGTGCCACTGACAGGACTAACTATGGCTACACCTTC CATDRTNYGYTF
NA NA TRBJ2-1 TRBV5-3 TGTGCCAGAAGCCAACTCGAGTTTTGGGTCCGGAGATACAATGAGCAGTTCTTC CARSQLEFWVRRYNEQFF
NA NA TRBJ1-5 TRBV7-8 TGTGCCAGCAGCTTAGCTAGGTCGGGTCAGCCCCAGCATTTT CASSLARSGQPQHF
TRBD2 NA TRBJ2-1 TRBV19 TGTGCCAGTAGTTCTGGCGGGGGAACTAATGAGCAGTTCTTC CASSSGGGTNEQFF
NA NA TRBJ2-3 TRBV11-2 TGTGCCAGCAGCCGTGGAGTGACAGATACGCAGTATTTT CASSRGVTDTQYF
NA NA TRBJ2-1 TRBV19 TGTGCCAGTAGTATTAATCCGGGACAATCCTACAATGAGCAGTTCTTC CASSINPGQSYNEQFF
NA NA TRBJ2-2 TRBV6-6 TGTGCCGGGGCTGGAAGGGGCCGGACCGGGGAGCTGTTTTTT CAGAGRGRTGELFF
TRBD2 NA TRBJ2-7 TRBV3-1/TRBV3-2 TGTGCCAGCAGCAGAGGACGAAGCGGGGGTCAACCCTACGAGCAGTACTTC CASSRGRSGGQPYEQYF
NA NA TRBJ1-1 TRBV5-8 TGTGCCAGCAGCTCCCCGAGCCGGCCGGGTGGCACTGAAGCTTTCTTT CASSSPSRPGGTEAFF
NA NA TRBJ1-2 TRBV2 TGTGCCAGCAGGCAGGGTGGCTATGGCTACACCTTC CASRQGGYGYTF
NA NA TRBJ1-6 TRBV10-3 TGTGCCATCAGTCAGTCTACAAGGGGGACTTCACCCCTCCACTTT CAISQSTRGTSPLHF
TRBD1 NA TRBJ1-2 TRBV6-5 TGTGCCAGCAGTTCACAGGGGGCTTATGGCTACACCTTC CASSSQGAYGYTF
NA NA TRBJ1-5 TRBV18 TGTGCCAGCTCACCGAGCCGGGAACAGCCCCAGCATTTT CASSPSREQPQHF
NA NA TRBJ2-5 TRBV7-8 TGTGCCAGCAGCGATAGGGTACGGGATCAAGAGACCCAGTACTTC CASSDRVRDQETQYF
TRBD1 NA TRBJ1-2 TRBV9 TGTGCCAGCAGCAAACAGGGGGCTGTCTATGGCTACACCTTC CASSKQGAVYGYTF
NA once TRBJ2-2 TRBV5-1 TGCGCCAGCAGCTTGGTTGCGGGGAACACCGGGGAGCTGTTTTTT CASSLVAGNTGELFF
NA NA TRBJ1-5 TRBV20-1 TGCAGTGCTAGTGCGAACAGTAATAGCAATCAGCCCCAGCATTTT CSASANSNSNQPQHF
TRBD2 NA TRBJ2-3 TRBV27 TGTGCCAGCAGTTTATGGGTAGCGGGGACTACAGATACGCAGTATTTT CASSLWVAGTTDTQYF
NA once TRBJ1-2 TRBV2 TGTGCCAGCAGTGGACAGGACTATGGCTACACCTTC CASSGQDYGYTF
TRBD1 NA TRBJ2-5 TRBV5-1 TGCGCCAGCAGCTTGGATGTAGGGGGCGAGACCCAGTACTTC CASSLDVGGETQYF
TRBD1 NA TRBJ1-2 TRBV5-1 TGCGCCAGCGGACGGGACAGCACCGACTATGGCTACACCTTC CASGRDSTDYGYTF
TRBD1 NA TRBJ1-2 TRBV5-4 TGTGCCAGCAGCCTGGCAGGGGGTAGCTATGGCTACACCTTC CASSLAGGSYGYTF
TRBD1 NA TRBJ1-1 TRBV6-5 TGTGCCAGCAGCCAGGACAGGGGGCGGAACACTGAAGCTTTCTTT CASSQDRGRNTEAFF
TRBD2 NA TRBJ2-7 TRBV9 TGTGCCAGCAGCGTGGGGACTAGCGGGGAGCACGAGCAGTACTTC CASSVGTSGEHEQYF
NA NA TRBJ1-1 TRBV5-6 TGTGCCAGCAGCTTTCGGGAGGTGAACACTGAAGCTTTCTTT CASSFREVNTEAFF
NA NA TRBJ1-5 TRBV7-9 TGTGCCAGCAGCATCGACTCGAACGGGAATCAGCCCCAGCATTTT CASSIDSNGNQPQHF
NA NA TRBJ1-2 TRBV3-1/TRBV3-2 TGTGCCAGCAGCCACTTATCGTACAGTCCTAACTATGGCTACACCTTC CASSHLSYSPNYGYTF
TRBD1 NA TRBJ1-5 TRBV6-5 TGTGCCAGCAGTTCGGGACAGGGGGCCGATCAGCCCCAGCATTTT CASSSGQGADQPQHF
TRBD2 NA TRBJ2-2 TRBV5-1 TGCGCCAGCAGCTTGACGCCTAGCGGGGGCGCGAACACCGGGGAGCTGTTTTTT CASSLTPSGGANTGELFF
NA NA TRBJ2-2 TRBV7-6 TGTGCCAGCAGCTTAGGCTCCTACGGGGAGCTGTTTTTT CASSLGSYGELFF
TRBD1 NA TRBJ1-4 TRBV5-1 TGCGCCAGCAGCTTGTCCGGGACAGGGGTTGAAAAACTGTTTTTT CASSLSGTGVEKLFF
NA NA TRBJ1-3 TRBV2 TGTGCCAGCACCGATACGGGGTCTGGAAACACCATATATTTT CASTDTGSGNTIYF
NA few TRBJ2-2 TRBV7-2 TGTGCCAGCAGCATGACAAGCACCGGGGAGCTGTTTTTT CASSMTSTGELFF
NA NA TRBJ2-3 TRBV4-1 TGCGCCAGCAGCCAAGTCCGGGGGGCTGGTACGCAGTATTTT CASSQVRGAGTQYF
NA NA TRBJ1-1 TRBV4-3 TGCGCCAGCAGCCAAGGACAGCTAAACACTGAAGCTTTCTTT CASSQGQLNTEAFF
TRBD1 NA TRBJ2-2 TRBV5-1 TGCGCCAGCCAACCGGGACAGGGCACCGGGGAGCTGTTTTTT CASQPGQGTGELFF
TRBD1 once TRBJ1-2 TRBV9 TGTGCCAGCAGCGTAGGTAGAGACAGGGGGGCCAACTATGGCTACACCTTC CASSVGRDRGANYGYTF
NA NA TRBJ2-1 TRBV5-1 TGCGCCAGCAGCTTGCCAGGCTCGCATGAGCAGTTCTTC CASSLPGSHEQFF